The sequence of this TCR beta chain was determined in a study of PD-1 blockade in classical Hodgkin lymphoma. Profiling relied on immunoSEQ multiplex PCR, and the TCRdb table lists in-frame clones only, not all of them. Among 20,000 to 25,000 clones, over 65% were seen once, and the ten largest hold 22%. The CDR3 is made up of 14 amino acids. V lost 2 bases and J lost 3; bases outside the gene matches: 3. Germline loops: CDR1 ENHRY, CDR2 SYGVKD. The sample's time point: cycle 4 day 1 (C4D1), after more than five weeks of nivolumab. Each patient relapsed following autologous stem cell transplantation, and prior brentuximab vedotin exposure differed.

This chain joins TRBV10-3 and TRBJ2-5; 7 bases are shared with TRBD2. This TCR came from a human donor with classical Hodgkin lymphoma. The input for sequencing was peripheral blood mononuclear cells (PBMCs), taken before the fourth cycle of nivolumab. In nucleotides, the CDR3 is TGTGCCATCAGTGAGAGGCTAGCGGAAGAGACCCAGTACTTC. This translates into CAISERLAEETQYF.